The sequence of this T cell receptor beta chain was determined in a study of T cell responses to AZD1222 COVID-19 vaccine. Study findings and constraints: The span of vaccine-associated CD4 TCRs extended across spike, with dominance at 160-218 and 743-854.

A remark on this clone: As yet, its antigen is unknown.

The table came from immunoSEQ multiplex PCR; TCRdb's copy has only in-frame clones and leaves some out. The repertoire holds approximately 120,000 clones, with approximately 85% as singletons. With V trimmed by 4 bases and J by 4 bases, 8 bases remained unmatched. The CDR3 consists of 16 residues. Germline V gives CDR1 SGHRS, CDR2 YFSETQ. The starting material was peripheral blood, obtained 28 days after the second AZD1222 dose. The TCR was taken from an adult who received the AZD1222 COVID-19 vaccine. The chain couples TRBV5-1 to TRBJ2-1; 10 bases map to TRBD1. In DNA form, the CDR3 reads TGCGCCAGCAGCAAGGGGGACAGGGGTTTTTACAATGAGCAGTTCTTC. It encodes CASSKGDRGFYNEQFF.